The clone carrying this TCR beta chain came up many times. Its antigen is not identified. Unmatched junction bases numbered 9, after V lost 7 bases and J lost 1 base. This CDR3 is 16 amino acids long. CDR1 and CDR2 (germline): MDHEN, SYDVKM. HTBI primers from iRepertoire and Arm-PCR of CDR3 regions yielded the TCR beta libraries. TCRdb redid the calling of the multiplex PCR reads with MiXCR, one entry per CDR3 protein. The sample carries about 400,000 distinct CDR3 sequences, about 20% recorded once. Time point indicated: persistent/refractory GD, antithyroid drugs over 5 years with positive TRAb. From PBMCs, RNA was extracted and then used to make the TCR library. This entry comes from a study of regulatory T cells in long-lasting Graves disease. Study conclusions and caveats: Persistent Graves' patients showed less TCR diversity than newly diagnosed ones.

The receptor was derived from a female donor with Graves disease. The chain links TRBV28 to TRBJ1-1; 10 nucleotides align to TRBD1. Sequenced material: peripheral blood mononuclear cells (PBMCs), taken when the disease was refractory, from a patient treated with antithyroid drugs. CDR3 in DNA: TGTGCCAGCACCCCGGGGACAGGGGAGACGAACACTGAAGCTTTCTTT. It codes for CASTPGTGETNTEAFF.